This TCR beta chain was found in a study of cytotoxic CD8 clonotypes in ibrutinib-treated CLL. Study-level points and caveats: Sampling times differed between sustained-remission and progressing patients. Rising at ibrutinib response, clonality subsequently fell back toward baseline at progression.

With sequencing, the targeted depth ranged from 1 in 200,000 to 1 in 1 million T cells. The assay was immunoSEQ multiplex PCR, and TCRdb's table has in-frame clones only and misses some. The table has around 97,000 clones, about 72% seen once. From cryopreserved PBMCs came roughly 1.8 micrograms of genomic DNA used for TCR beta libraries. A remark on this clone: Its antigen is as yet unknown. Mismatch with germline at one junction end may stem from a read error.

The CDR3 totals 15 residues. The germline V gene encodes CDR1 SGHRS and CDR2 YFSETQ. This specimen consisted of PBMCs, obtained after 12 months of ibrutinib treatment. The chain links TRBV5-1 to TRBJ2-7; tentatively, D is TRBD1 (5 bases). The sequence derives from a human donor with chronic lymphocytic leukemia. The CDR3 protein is CASSFGRAVSYEQYF. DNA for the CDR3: TGTGCCAGCAGCTTTGGCAGGGCCGTCTCCTACGAGCAGTACTTC.